The rows below give T cell receptor beta chains drawn from one sample of a study of long-term antiretroviral therapy in people with HIV. TCRdb's copy holds only in-frame clones and misses some; the assay was immunoSEQ multiplex PCR. The repertoire holds about 20,000 clones, with around 82% as singletons. This material consisted of unsorted PBMCs, taken 2.3 to 2.5 years after starting antiretroviral therapy. The receptors were gathered from a man in his forties or fifties with HIV. Each CDR3 is given with its conserved first and last residue. D genes are given only for firm matches. Expanded clones are given a class, and other clones once, few, many or no size at all.

D gene: NA
V gene: TRBV6-5
clone size: NA
CDR3 length: 13
J gene: TRBJ2-5
CDR3 protein: CASRPGHKETQYF
CDR3 DNA: TGTGCCAGCAGACCGGGACATAAAGAGACCCAGTACTTC

D gene: TRBD2
V gene: TRBV19
clone size: few
CDR3 length: 17
J gene: TRBJ2-7
CDR3 protein: CASSISLRGLAGLDQYF
CDR3 DNA: TGTGCCAGTAGTATTAGTCTTCGAGGACTAGCGGGACTTGATCAGTACTTC

D gene: TRBD1
V gene: TRBV10-3
clone size: NA
CDR3 length: 15
J gene: TRBJ2-3
CDR3 protein: CAISGTDRVPDTQYF
CDR3 DNA: TGTGCCATCAGTGGGACGGACAGGGTGCCAGATACGCAGTATTTT

D gene: NA
V gene: TRBV7-2
clone size: NA
CDR3 length: 15
J gene: TRBJ1-4
CDR3 protein: CASSLGGRTNEKLFF
CDR3 DNA: TGTGCCAGCAGCTTAGGAGGGAGGACTAATGAAAAACTGTTTTTT

D gene: NA
V gene: TRBV9
clone size: NA
CDR3 length: 14
J gene: TRBJ2-7
CDR3 protein: CASSVDPGAYEQYF
CDR3 DNA: TGTGCCAGCAGCGTAGATCCGGGAGCCTACGAGCAGTACTTC

D gene: NA
V gene: TRBV5-6
clone size: NA
CDR3 length: 14
J gene: TRBJ1-2
CDR3 protein: CASSPREHFYGYTF
CDR3 DNA: TGTGCCAGCAGCCCCAGAGAACATTTCTATGGCTACACCTTC

D gene: NA
V gene: TRBV6-5
clone size: NA
CDR3 length: 14
J gene: TRBJ1-1
CDR3 protein: CASSPGPLNAEAFF
CDR3 DNA: TGTGCCAGCAGCCCCGGGCCACTTAACGCTGAAGCTTTCTTT

D gene: NA
V gene: TRBV9
clone size: large
CDR3 length: 13
J gene: TRBJ2-3
CDR3 protein: CASSVESPDTQYF
CDR3 DNA: TGTGCCAGCAGCGTAGAAAGTCCAGATACGCAGTATTTT

D gene: TRBD1
V gene: TRBV18
clone size: NA
CDR3 length: 17
J gene: TRBJ1-1
CDR3 protein: CASSPSAAGGQDTEAFF
CDR3 DNA: TGTGCCAGCTCACCCTCTGCCGCAGGGGGTCAGGACACTGAAGCTTTCTTT

D gene: NA
V gene: TRBV2
clone size: NA
CDR3 length: 13
J gene: TRBJ1-1
CDR3 protein: CASSEQPGIAAFF
CDR3 DNA: TGTGCCAGCAGTGAACAGCCGGGGATCGCTGCTTTCTTT

D gene: TRBD2
V gene: TRBV4-2
clone size: NA
CDR3 length: 19
J gene: TRBJ2-1
CDR3 protein: CASSLYPRLSGGSYNEQFF
CDR3 DNA: TGTGCCAGCAGCCTATATCCCCGGCTTAGCGGGGGGTCCTACAATGAGCAGTTCTTC

D gene: TRBD2
V gene: TRBV15
clone size: NA
CDR3 length: 17
J gene: TRBJ2-1
CDR3 protein: CATSRGGLAGGMNEQFF
CDR3 DNA: TGTGCCACCAGCAGAGGAGGACTAGCGGGAGGAATGAATGAGCAGTTCTTC

D gene: NA
V gene: TRBV30
clone size: NA
CDR3 length: 14
J gene: TRBJ2-7
CDR3 protein: CAWSPPGQSHEQYF
CDR3 DNA: TGTGCCTGGAGTCCTCCGGGGCAGTCCCACGAGCAGTACTTC